Following are 15 T cell receptor beta chains from one sample sequenced in a study of beta chain features in type 1 diabetes. Of the isolated RNA, all was reverse transcribed, and so the sequenced material was expressed TCRB transcripts. Here immunoSEQ multiplex PCR was the method, and the copy in TCRdb shows in-frame clones only, minus some. The sample holds more than 150,000 clones, about 13% seen once. Specimen: central memory CD4+ T cells from blood. The receptors here all came from a woman younger than 30 in good health.

The chain employs TRBV11-2 and TRBJ2-4; 11 bases fit TRBD1. Germline CDR1 is SGHAT and CDR2 is FQNNGV. Losses at the gene ends were 4 bases for V and 10 bases for J; bases not matched to a gene: 3. The CDR3 has 13 residues. This CDR3 is CASSWGQGVIQYF. CDR3 nucleotides: TGTGCCAGCAGCTGGGGACAGGGGGTGATTCAGTACTTC.

This clone was found a few times. The chain couples TRBV28 to TRBJ1-1; D unresolved. Trimming took 6 bases from V and 7 from J, leaving 15 bases between them. Germline V gene lookup returns CDR1 MDHEN and CDR2 SYDVKM. The CDR3 is 13 amino acids. CDR3 DNA sequence: TGTGCCAGCAGCCCACCCCAGTTGTTTGAAGCTTTCTTT. Protein: CASSPPQLFEAFF.

V gene TRBV5-1 combines with J gene TRBJ2-3; TRBD2 is a possible D gene (5 bases). The length of the CDR3 is 16 residues. The V end was cut by 0 bases, the J end by 4 bases, with 15 bases between. The germline gives CDR1 SGHRS, CDR2 YFSETQ. For the CDR3, the DNA is TGCGCCAGCAGCTTGGCCGCAGCCCCGGGATCAGATACGCAGTATTTT. It codes for CASSLAAAPGSDTQYF.

J is TRBJ2-5 and V is TRBV6-6; D perhaps matches TRBD1 (6 bases). Trimming stripped 7 bases from V and 4 bases from J, with 10 bases between. Per germline, CDR1 MNHNY and CDR2 SVGAGI (reference sequence). This CDR3 is 12 amino acids long. The CDR3 DNA reads TGTGCCAGCACCGGGACACGAGAGACCCAGTACTTC. This translates into CASTGTRETQYF.

This clone was counted between two and nine times. The V call is TRBV7-9, the J call TRBJ2-4; tentative D call: TRBD1 (6 bases). From germline, CDR1 is SEHNR and CDR2 FQNEAQ (reference sequence). Trimming stripped 3 bases from V and 7 bases from J, with 10 bases between. CDR3 length: 13 residues. Here the CDR3 DNA reads TGTGCCAGCAGCTTGGACAGTACGAACATTCAGTACTTC. Amino acids: CASSLDSTNIQYF.

This clone was counted between two and nine times. J is TRBJ2-5 and V is TRBV29-1; 8 bases line up with TRBD1. This CDR3 is built from 12 residues. V shed 5 bases, J shed 5 bases, and the junction held 4 bases outside the gene matches. CDR1 and CDR2 from the germline V gene are SQVTM and ANQGSEA. The CDR3 DNA reads as TGCAGCGTTCCACAGGGGGAGGAGACCCAGTACTTC. It yields the protein CSVPQGEETQYF.

This clone appeared a single time. The chain employs TRBV5-4 and TRBJ2-7, with a weak D call TRBD1 (6 bases). The germline V and J ends were trimmed by 4 bases and 1 base, with 12 bases remaining between them. Germline loops: CDR1 SGHNT, CDR2 YYREEE (reference sequence). The CDR3 runs 14 residues. The CDR3 loop is CASSPSTGSYEQYF. The CDR3 DNA sequence: TGTGCCAGCAGCCCCAGCACAGGGTCCTACGAGCAGTACTTC. The full variable domain, its missing parts supplied by reference TRBV5-4 and TRBJ2-7, is ETGVTQSPTHLIKTRGQQVTLRCSSQSGHNTVSWYQQALGQGPQFIFQYYREEENGRGNFPPRFSGLQFPNYSSELNVNALELDDSALYLCASSPSTGSYEQYFGPGTRLTVT.

This clone was seen more than once but under ten times. The chain combines TRBV5-1 with TRBJ2-1; the D gene is possibly TRBD1 (6 bases). Germline-derived CDR1 and CDR2 are SGHRS and YFSETQ. The CDR3 sequence is 15 residues long. V lost 1 base and J 8 bases, leaving 16 bases between the germline ends. The CDR3 DNA reads TGCGCCAGCAGCTTGTCCCCCCTACAGGGAGATGAGCAGTTCTTC. Protein: CASSLSPLQGDEQFF.

This clone was seen a few times. The chain is built from TRBV5-1 and TRBJ2-1, with D unresolved. V gave up 0 bases and J gave up 6 bases, with 16 bases separating them. The CDR3 extends over 16 amino acids. Germline CDR1 reads SGHRS; CDR2 reads YFSETQ. The CDR3 spells CASSLGLGMRSNEQFF. As DNA, the CDR3 is TGCGCCAGCAGCTTGGGATTAGGCATGAGGTCCAATGAGCAGTTCTTC. The full variable domain, its missing parts supplied by reference TRBV5-1 and TRBJ2-1, is KAGVTQTPRYLIKTRGQQVTLSCSPISGHRSVSWYQQTPGQGLQFLFEYFSETQRNKGNFPGRFSGRQFSNSRSEMNVSTLELGDSALYLCASSLGLGMRSNEQFFGPGTRLTVL.

This clone was observed a few times. The chain links TRBV28 to TRBJ2-7; 10 bases agree with TRBD1. V gave up 2 bases and J gave up 4 bases; unmatched junction bases: 5. The CDR3 is 15 residues long. Looked up from germline, CDR1 is MDHEN and CDR2 is SYDVKM. CDR3 nucleotides: TGTGCCAGCAGTTTACGACAGGGGGCTATGTACGAGCAGTACTTC. Its protein product is CASSLRQGAMYEQYF.

This clone was picked up a small number of times. This sequence joins TRBV4-2 and TRBJ1-2; 9 nucleotides line up with TRBD1. CDR1 LGHNA and CDR2 YNFKEQ come from the germline V gene. This CDR3 is 12 amino acids long. V was clipped by 4 bases and J by 7 bases; unmatched bases: 1. The CDR3 coding sequence is TGTGCCAGCAGCCGGGACAGGGCTGGCTACACCTTC. Protein product: CASSRDRAGYTF.

The V and J genes are TRBV29-1 and TRBJ1-1, with 7 bases matching TRBD1. Germline V gives CDR1 SQVTM, CDR2 ANQGSEA. Trimming removed 8 bases from V and 8 bases from J; junction bases left unmatched: 11. The CDR3 runs to 12 residues. The CDR3 coding sequence is TGCAGCTCTTTGACAGGGCTCAACGAAGCTTTCTTT. Protein product: CSSLTGLNEAFF.

This clone was detected ten times or more. This chain joins TRBV7-2 and TRBJ1-1; weak D call: TRBD1 (5 bases). Germline CDR1 SGHTA, CDR2 FQGNSA. The CDR3 has 15 residues. V lost 5 bases and J lost 2, with 15 bases in between. The CDR3 loop reads CASSSGTGGNTEAFF. CDR3 coding DNA: TGTGCCAGCAGCAGCGGGACCGGCGGTAACACTGAAGCTTTCTTT.

This rearrangement joins TRBV27 to TRBJ2-7, with 10 bases lining up with TRBD1. The CDR3 sequence is 14 residues long. Germline lookup yields CDR1 MNHEY and CDR2 SMNVEV (reference sequence). J was trimmed by 3 bases and V by 7 bases; bases with no gene match: 6. The DNA of the CDR3 is TGTGCCAGCAAACCCGGGACAGGGGTCTACGAGCAGTACTTC. The encoded protein is CASKPGTGVYEQYF.

The CDR3 protein is CASSSRTSVYNEQFF. CDR3 coding DNA: TGTGCCAGCAGTTCCCGGACTAGCGTTTACAATGAGCAGTTCTTC. The chain employs TRBV28 and TRBJ2-1, with 9 bases identical to TRBD2. The CDR3 spans 15 residues. The junction had 5 bases not matched to a gene; V was cut back by 4 bases and J by 4 bases. Germline V gene data show CDR1 as MDHEN and CDR2 as SYDVKM.